The 31 T cell receptor beta chains below all came from one sample that was sequenced in a study of T cell responses to AZD1222 COVID-19 vaccine. Only in-frame clones appear in the TCRdb table, and some are missing; sequencing was by immunoSEQ multiplex PCR. The repertoire holds 150,000 or so clones, with around 87% as singletons. The material was peripheral blood, obtained 28 days after the second AZD1222 dose. The receptors shown here come from an adult who received the AZD1222 COVID-19 vaccine.

The rearrangement links TRBV9 to TRBJ2-1; D may correspond to TRBD1 or TRBD2 (5 bases each). This CDR3 has 16 residues. V lost 0 bases, J lost 7 bases, and 17 bases lay in between. Germline values: CDR1 SGDLS, CDR2 YYNGEE. This CDR3 reads CASSVGEGRKGNEQFF. In nucleotides, the CDR3 is TGTGCCAGCAGCGTAGGCGAGGGCAGGAAGGGGAATGAGCAGTTCTTC.

The chain links TRBV29-1 to TRBJ1-5; D may be TRBD1 (6 bases). This CDR3 region has 14 residues. Trimming left V 6 bases short and J 2 bases short, with 14 bases between. From germline, CDR1 is SQVTM and CDR2 ANQGSEA. CDR3 region: CSVGGGGRNQPQHF. The CDR3 DNA sequence: TGCAGCGTAGGGGGAGGGGGACGCAATCAGCCCCAGCATTTT. Full variable domain (rest looked up from reference TRBV29-1 and TRBJ1-5): SAVISQKPSRDICQRGTSLTIQCQVDSQVTMMFWYRQQPGQSLTLIATANQGSEATYESGFVIDKFPISRPNLTFSTLTVSNMSPEDSSIYLCSVGGGGRNQPQHFGDGTRLSIL.

The chain joins TRBV5-1 to TRBJ1-6, with 8 bases that match TRBD1. CDR1 and CDR2 (germline): SGHRS, YFSETQ. This CDR3 contains 16 residues. Germline trimming cut 4 bases from V and 1 base from J; bases unmatched to any gene: 4. In DNA, the CDR3 is TGCGCCAGCAGCCTCGGACAGGGTTCCTATAATTCACCCCTCCACTTT. Its translation is CASSLGQGSYNSPLHF. Complete variable domain (other parts from reference TRBV5-1 and TRBJ1-6): KAGVTQTPRYLIKTRGQQVTLSCSPISGHRSVSWYQQTPGQGLQFLFEYFSETQRNKGNFPGRFSGRQFSNSRSEMNVSTLELGDSALYLCASSLGQGSYNSPLHFGNGTRLTVT.

This clone has only a few counts. The chain links TRBV15 to TRBJ2-1; D not resolved. This CDR3 spans 16 amino acids. Germline loops: CDR1 LNHNV, CDR2 YYDKDF (reference sequence). The V gene lost 0 bases and the J gene lost 9 bases, with 18 bases spanning the gap. CDR3 nucleotide sequence: TGTGCCACCAGCAGAGAGATGTGGGGTTTTGTGGCTGAGCAGTTCTTC. It specifies CATSREMWGFVAEQFF.

The gene calls are TRBV9 and TRBJ2-1; maybe TRBD2 (7 bases). This CDR3 comprises 16 residues. Trimming shortened V by 7 bases and J by 6 bases, and 23 bases separated the two germline ends. Looked up from germline, CDR1 is SGDLS and CDR2 is YYNGEE. The CDR3 sequence: CASSRKTGGQGNEQFF. The CDR3 DNA reads as TGTGCCAGCTCCAGGAAGACGGGGGGCCAAGGCAATGAGCAGTTCTTC.

This clone was seen just once. The rearrangement joins TRBV19 to TRBJ2-3, with unresolved D. The CDR3 totals 12 residues. Deletions cut 3 bases from V and 6 bases from J, with 7 bases between. Germline CDR1 is LNHDA and CDR2 is SQIVND (reference sequence). The CDR3 DNA follows: TGTGCCAGTAGTATCACCTGGGATACGCAGTATTTT. As protein: CASSITWDTQYF.

CDR3 loop: CASSYLGTGGELFF. The CDR3 nucleotides are TGTGCCAGCAGTTACTTAGGGACAGGCGGTGAGCTGTTTTTT. The chain couples TRBV6-5 to TRBJ2-2; 8 bases map to TRBD1. This CDR3 comprises 14 residues. The J segment lost 11 bases and the V segment lost 1 base, leaving 6 bases of the junction unmatched. CDR1 and CDR2 from the germline V gene are MNHEY and SVGAGI.

This clone occurred a few times. The genes are TRBV27 and TRBJ2-2, with no clear D. The V gene's germline CDR1 is MNHEY and CDR2 SMNVEV (reference sequence). The CDR3 extends over 14 amino acids. V lost 6 bases and J 5 bases, leaving 13 bases between the germline ends. This chain's CDR3 is CASRKGSRTGELFF. The CDR3 DNA sequence: TGTGCCAGCAGGAAGGGCTCAAGAACCGGGGAGCTGTTTTTT.

V and J are TRBV5-4 and TRBJ1-1; no clear D gene. Looked up from germline, CDR1 is SGHNT and CDR2 is YYREEE (reference sequence). V was clipped by 1 base and J by 3 bases, with 7 bases between them. The CDR3 covers 13 residues. The CDR3 is CASSLTEYTEAFF. CDR3 sequence (DNA): TGTGCCAGCAGCTTGACAGAGTACACTGAAGCTTTCTTT.

This clone was seen once. Here the CDR3 reads CASTGGFYGYTF. CDR3 nucleotide sequence: TGTGCCAGCACCGGGGGTTTCTATGGCTACACCTTC. The chain links TRBV6-5 to TRBJ1-2, with TRBD1 as a possible D gene (5 bases). The V and J ends lost 7 bases and 4 bases respectively, with 10 bases between them. Germline V CDR1 and CDR2: MNHEY, SVGAGI. The CDR3 length is 12 residues.

The chain is built from TRBV13 and TRBJ1-1, with D maybe TRBD1 (5 bases). Germline V gene lookup returns CDR1 PRHDT and CDR2 FYEKMQ (reference sequence). V was shortened by 4 bases and J by 0 bases, with 12 bases between the two germline ends. The CDR3 consists of 15 residues. The CDR3 loop is CASSSEGRLNTEAFF. CDR3 bases: TGTGCCAGCAGCTCCGAGGGACGGCTGAACACTGAAGCTTTCTTT.

The chain is built from TRBV3-1 (or the pseudogene TRBV3-2) and TRBJ1-6; D unclear. The germline V and J ends were trimmed by 2 bases and 6 bases, with 14 bases remaining between them. Germline V gives CDR1 LGHDT, CDR2 YNNKEL (reference sequence). The CDR3 loop spans 16 amino acids. The CDR3 loop is CASSQRIPGPNSPLHF. The CDR3 DNA sequence: TGTGCCAGCAGCCAACGGATTCCGGGTCCTAATTCACCCCTCCACTTT.

V and J are TRBV7-3 and TRBJ2-1; a weak D match, TRBD2 (6 bases). The germline V gene encodes CDR1 SGHTA and CDR2 FQGTGA. The V end lost 2 bases, the J end lost 8 bases, and 16 bases lay between the germline ends. The CDR3 is made up of 15 amino acids. The CDR3 region is CASSLSGRSVDEQFF. Written as DNA, the CDR3 is TGTGCCAGCAGCTTATCAGGGAGGAGTGTTGATGAGCAGTTCTTC.

V usage is TRBV9 and J usage is TRBJ1-1; 9 bases line up with TRBD1. V was pared by 2 bases and J by 5 bases, with 7 bases of the junction left unmatched. CDR3 length equals 15 residues. Germline V gives CDR1 SGDLS, CDR2 YYNGEE. CDR3: CASSVDGQGRTEAFF. The CDR3 coding sequence is TGTGCCAGCAGCGTCGACGGACAGGGGCGTACTGAAGCTTTCTTT.

The chain uses TRBV5-6 and TRBJ2-1; 13 bases fit TRBD2. CDR1 and CDR2 (germline): SGHDT, YYEEEE. V trimming: 4 bases; J trimming: 6 bases; junction bases outside the gene matches: 7. The CDR3 runs 16 residues. In DNA, the CDR3 is TGTGCCAGCAGCCTAGGACTAGCGGGAGTCCTCAATGAGCAGTTCTTC. Translating gives CASSLGLAGVLNEQFF.

The chain has TRBV24-1 and TRBJ2-7, with a weak D call TRBD2 (5 bases). CDR1 and CDR2 (germline): KGHDR, SFDVKD. Between the trimmed V and J ends, which lost 3 bases and 3 bases, there was a span of 14 bases. The CDR3 sequence is 15 residues long. The CDR3 loop reads CATSDTREKGYEQYF. CDR3 DNA: TGTGCCACCAGTGATACCCGGGAAAAGGGCTACGAGCAGTACTTC.

The gene calls are TRBV28 and TRBJ2-5, with D tentatively TRBD1 or TRBD2 (6 bases each). The V gene lost 4 bases and the J gene lost 4 bases, with 22 bases spanning the gap. The germline V gene has CDR1 MDHEN and CDR2 SYDVKM. This CDR3 comprises 17 residues. The CDR3 coding sequence is TGTGCCAGCAGTTCTAAAGCCCTTAGGGGGGTGCGAGAGACCCAGTACTTC. Amino acid sequence: CASSSKALRGVRETQYF.

V usage is TRBV7-9 and J usage is TRBJ1-1, with D hard to call. Germline V gene sequence: CDR1 SEHNR, CDR2 FQNEAQ (reference sequence). CDR3 size: 14 residues. Deletions cut 1 base from V and 2 bases from J, with 8 bases between. CDR3 sequence: CASSLVGPNTEAFF. Here the CDR3 DNA reads TGTGCCAGCAGCTTAGTAGGACCAAACACTGAAGCTTTCTTT.

This clone was seen a single time. The rearrangement uses TRBV6-1 and TRBJ1-5; D possibly corresponds to TRBD1 (6 bases). The CDR3 sequence is 18 residues long. Trimming shortened V by 4 bases and J by 2 bases, and 21 bases separated the two germline ends. Looked up from germline, CDR1 is MNHNS and CDR2 is SASEGT. CDR3 residues: CASSGDSSGTKGNQPQHF. CDR3 coding DNA: TGTGCCAGCAGTGGCGATTCTTCGGGGACAAAGGGCAATCAGCCCCAGCATTTT.

V gene TRBV4-3 combines with J gene TRBJ2-1; TRBD2 agrees at 12 bases. Trimming took 4 bases from V and 8 from J; bases not matched to a gene: 9. The germline V gene encodes CDR1 LGHNA and CDR2 YSLEER. The CDR3 runs to 16 residues. The CDR3 DNA sequence: TGCGCCAGCAGCCGGACTAGCGGGATGAATTTATATGAGCAGTTCTTC. Encoded protein: CASSRTSGMNLYEQFF.

V and J are TRBV5-1 and TRBJ2-1; TRBD2 matches 9 bases. Trimming cost V 4 bases and J 9 bases; bases outside gene matches: 5. Germline assignment: CDR1 SGHRS and CDR2 YFSETQ. CDR3 size: 13 residues. The CDR3 coding sequence is TGCGCCAGCAGCGTGGAGGGACTAGCTGAGCAGTTCTTC. This translates into CASSVEGLAEQFF.

On this clone: Other DNA sequences in the same sample also yield this CDR3. This chain connects TRBV5-1 to TRBJ1-5; a weak D match, TRBD1 (5 bases). In germline, CDR1 is SGHRS, CDR2 YFSETQ. The CDR3 is made up of 15 amino acids. V was clipped by 0 bases and J by 0 bases, with 7 bases between them. CDR3 residues: CASSLEGVSNQPQHF. The CDR3 DNA follows: TGCGCCAGCAGCTTGGAAGGGGTTAGCAATCAGCCCCAGCATTTT.

The J gene is TRBJ1-2, the V gene TRBV11-1; 8 nucleotides agree with TRBD1. CDR1 and CDR2 (germline): SGHAT, FQDESV (reference sequence). The CDR3 runs to 14 residues. Trimming at V came to 6 bases and at J to 3 bases, leaving 6 bases not matched to a gene. CDR3 sequence (DNA): TGTGCCAGCAGTCCCGACAGGGGAGACTATGGCTACACCTTC. Translation gives CASSPDRGDYGYTF.

The rearrangement links TRBV5-1 to TRBJ2-5, with 7 bases that match TRBD1. CDR3 length equals 12 residues. With 8 bases clipped from V and 5 bases from J, the junction kept 6 bases outside the gene matches. Germline loops: CDR1 SGHRS, CDR2 YFSETQ. The CDR3 spells CASRTGAETQYF. As DNA, the CDR3 is TGCGCCAGTCGAACAGGGGCCGAGACCCAGTACTTC.

This sequence joins TRBV7-2 and TRBJ2-3; 11 nucleotides align to TRBD2. Per germline, CDR1 SGHTA and CDR2 FQGNSA. The J segment lost 7 bases and the V segment lost 5 bases, leaving 11 bases of the junction unmatched. There are 16 residues in the CDR3. In nucleotides, the CDR3 is TGTGCCAGCAGCGCCACTAGCGGGGGACCTGGGTATACGCAGTATTTT. It codes for CASSATSGGPGYTQYF.

Concerning this clone: In the same sample, other DNA sequences code for this CDR3. This chain links TRBV27 with TRBJ2-1, with 7 bases lining up with TRBD2. Germline CDR1 reads MNHEY; CDR2 reads SMNVEV (reference sequence). V was pared by 3 bases and J by 2 bases, with 1 base of the junction left unmatched. The CDR3 is made up of 14 amino acids. CDR3 nucleotides: TGTGCCAGCAGTTTGGCGGGAGCCTACAATGAGCAGTTCTTC. It codes for CASSLAGAYNEQFF.

The chain has TRBV2 and TRBJ2-1; 13 positions agree with TRBD2. The CDR3 runs 15 residues. V shed 6 bases and J 6 bases; nucleotides not matched to a gene: 5. In germline, CDR1 is SNHLY, CDR2 FYNNEI. The CDR3 nucleotides read TGTGCCAGCAGATCACTAGCGGGAGGGGTCAATGAGCAGTTCTTC. It codes for CASRSLAGGVNEQFF. The full variable domain, completed using reference TRBV2 and TRBJ2-1, is EPEVTQTPSHQVTQMGQEVILRCVPISNHLYFYWYRQILGQKVEFLVSFYNNEISEKSEIFDDQFSVERPDGSNFTLKIRSTKLEDSAMYFCASRSLAGGVNEQFFGPGTRLTVL.

The chain joins TRBV28 to TRBJ2-7, with TRBD2 matching 12 bases. J was trimmed by 2 bases and V by 5 bases; bases with no gene match: 13. The CDR3 runs to 18 residues. Germline assignment: CDR1 MDHEN and CDR2 SYDVKM. The CDR3 bases are TGTGCCAGCAGTGGTATAGGGTTGGCTAGCGGGAGGGCCTACGAGCAGTACTTC. It is translated as CASSGIGLASGRAYEQYF.

The chain combines TRBV7-2 with TRBJ2-1; D possibly matches TRBD1 or TRBD2 (5 bases each). There are 13 residues in the CDR3. V was cut by 10 bases and J by 0 bases, with 10 bases left in between. CDR1 and CDR2 (germline): SGHTA, FQGNSA. CDR3 sequence (DNA): TGTGCCACCACCGGGACCTCCTACAATGAGCAGTTCTTC. This codes for CATTGTSYNEQFF. The whole variable domain, remainder taken from reference TRBV7-2 and TRBJ2-1, is GAGVSQSPSNKVTEKGKDVELRCDPISGHTALYWYRQSLGQGLEFLIYFQGNSAPDKSGLPSDRFSAERTGGSVSTLTIQRTQQEDSAVYLCATTGTSYNEQFFGPGTRLTVL.

This clone was detected only once. The J gene is TRBJ2-3, the V gene TRBV5-1; D may be TRBD2 (5 bases). V was pared by 0 bases and J by 4 bases, with 15 bases between. The germline V gene has CDR1 SGHRS and CDR2 YFSETQ. The CDR3 consists of 16 residues. The CDR3, as DNA: TGCGCCAGCAGCTTGGAGCCTGGAGGTGGGGCAGATACGCAGTATTTT. Translation gives CASSLEPGGGADTQYF.

The chain joins TRBV28 to TRBJ2-1; TRBD2 agrees at 8 bases. CDR1 is MDHEN and CDR2 is SYDVKM in the germline V gene. The CDR3 extends over 16 amino acids. J gave up 4 bases and V 7 bases, and 12 bases lay outside the gene matches. Here the CDR3 DNA reads TGTGCCAGCATCACCGGTGGCGGGAGGAGTTACAATGAGCAGTTCTTC. Protein: CASITGGGRSYNEQFF.